The rows below give T cell receptor beta chains drawn from one sample of a study of response to subunit inactivated influenza vaccine. TCRdb processed the RT-PCR reads anew with MiXCR; each CDR3 protein has one entry. The sample yields about 650,000 distinct CDR3 sequences, around a sixth seen once. The sequencing here drew on PBMCs from blood, taken approximately 13 days after vaccination. These receptor sequences come from a man aged 50 or older who received an inactivated influenza vaccine. Each CDR3 is given with its conserved first and last residue. The order of the fields is J gene, D gene, V gene, clone size, CDR3 protein, CDR3 DNA. A D gene is named only where the DNA matches it firmly. Not every row has a clone size; where given, it reads once, few, many or a size class.

J gene: TRBJ2-7
D gene: .
V gene: TRBV9
clone size: .
CDR3 protein: CASSVGQAIYEQYF
CDR3 DNA: TGTGCCAGCAGCGTAGGACAGGCTATCTACGAGCAGTACTTC

J gene: TRBJ2-5
D gene: TRBD1
V gene: TRBV5-6
clone size: .
CDR3 protein: CASSLGQGRHETQYF
CDR3 DNA: TGTGCCAGCAGCCTCGGACAGGGTCGACACGAGACCCAGTACTTC

J gene: TRBJ2-2
D gene: .
V gene: TRBV2
clone size: few
CDR3 protein: CASSLDTQVSGELFF
CDR3 DNA: TGTGCCAGCAGTTTGGACACCCAAGTCTCCGGGGAGCTGTTTTTT

J gene: TRBJ2-7
D gene: .
V gene: TRBV13
clone size: .
CDR3 protein: CASSSRRTVRGEQYF
CDR3 DNA: TGTGCCAGCAGCTCCCGAAGGACGGTTCGCGGCGAGCAGTACTTC

J gene: TRBJ2-6
D gene: .
V gene: TRBV30
clone size: .
CDR3 protein: CAWSVRDRANVLTF
CDR3 DNA: TGTGCCTGGAGTGTAAGGGACAGGGCCAACGTCCTGACTTTC

J gene: TRBJ2-5
D gene: TRBD1
V gene: TRBV7-8
clone size: many
CDR3 protein: CASSLLNRGHQGAQYF
CDR3 DNA: TGTGCCAGCAGCTTACTTAACAGGGGACACCAAGGGGCCCAGTACTTC

J gene: TRBJ2-1
D gene: .
V gene: TRBV25-1
clone size: .
CDR3 protein: CASSVLNNEQFF
CDR3 DNA: TGTGCCAGCAGTGTCCTAAACAATGAGCAGTTCTTC

J gene: TRBJ2-5
D gene: TRBD1
V gene: TRBV24-1
clone size: .
CDR3 protein: CATSDHGTGKETQYF
CDR3 DNA: TGTGCCACCAGTGACCACGGGACAGGGAAAGAGACCCAGTACTTC

J gene: TRBJ2-1
D gene: TRBD1
V gene: TRBV6-5
clone size: .
CDR3 protein: CASRTGLHEQFF
CDR3 DNA: TGTGCCAGCAGGACAGGGTTGCATGAGCAGTTCTTC

J gene: TRBJ1-6
D gene: .
V gene: TRBV6-2/TRBV6-3
clone size: many
CDR3 protein: CASSGRSSYNSPLHF
CDR3 DNA: TGTGCCAGCAGTGGAAGAAGCTCCTATAATTCACCCCTCCACTTT

J gene: TRBJ2-5
D gene: TRBD2
V gene: TRBV7-9
clone size: few
CDR3 protein: CASSLVGGRVSWTQYF
CDR3 DNA: TGTGCCAGCAGCTTAGTCGGCGGGAGGGTATCGTGGACCCAGTACTTC

J gene: TRBJ2-7
D gene: .
V gene: TRBV5-6
clone size: many
CDR3 protein: CASSSDSSYEQYF
CDR3 DNA: TGTGCCAGCAGCTCGGACAGCTCCTACGAGCAGTACTTC

J gene: TRBJ2-7
D gene: .
V gene: TRBV5-5
clone size: .
CDR3 protein: CASSLIMGGTYEQYF
CDR3 DNA: TGTGCCAGCAGCTTGATAATGGGGGGCACCTACGAGCAGTACTTC

J gene: TRBJ2-1
D gene: .
V gene: TRBV7-9
clone size: .
CDR3 protein: CAGFGTGGREQFF
CDR3 DNA: TGTGCCGGTTTTGGGACGGGCGGCCGTGAGCAGTTCTTC

J gene: TRBJ2-4
D gene: .
V gene: TRBV7-2
clone size: few
CDR3 protein: CASSVNGVAKNIQYF
CDR3 DNA: TGTGCCAGCAGCGTAAACGGGGTAGCCAAAAACATTCAGTACTTC

J gene: TRBJ1-1
D gene: .
V gene: TRBV5-1
clone size: .
CDR3 protein: CASSLDRVGEAFF
CDR3 DNA: TGCGCCAGCAGCTTGGACAGGGTCGGTGAAGCTTTCTTT

J gene: TRBJ2-7
D gene: TRBD1
V gene: TRBV24-1
clone size: .
CDR3 protein: CAIRDSAYEQYF
CDR3 DNA: TGTGCCATCAGGGACAGCGCCTACGAGCAGTACTTC

J gene: TRBJ2-1
D gene: .
V gene: TRBV30
clone size: .
CDR3 protein: CAWRTDNEQFF
CDR3 DNA: TGTGCCTGGAGAACAGACAATGAGCAGTTCTTC

J gene: TRBJ2-3
D gene: TRBD1
V gene: TRBV7-9
clone size: .
CDR3 protein: CASSLLGTGGAPQYF
CDR3 DNA: TGTGCCAGCAGCTTACTCGGGACAGGGGGGGCCCCGCAGTATTTT